A selection of T cell receptor beta chains follows, all from one sample in a study of early T cells in non-severe SARS-CoV-2 infection. Each CDR3 protein gets one entry after TCRdb re-called the 5' RACE reads with MiXCR. Of around 79,000 distinct CDR3 sequences in the sample, approximately 10% were seen once. The sequences come from whole blood, collected at baseline. These receptors originate from an adult who was a healthcare worker with PCR-confirmed SARS-CoV-2 infection or an uninfected control (not recorded which). Each CDR3 is given with its conserved first and last residue. Fields, in order: clone size, J gene, D gene, V gene, CDR3 DNA, CDR3 protein. A D gene is named only where the DNA matches it firmly. A clone size is listed for some rows: how often the clone was seen (once, few, many), or a class if it is expanded.

many	TRBJ2-5	TRBD2	TRBV29-1	TGCAGCGTTGATGCTAGCGGGGGGGCAGAGACCCAGTACTTC	CSVDASGGAETQYF
once	TRBJ1-2	.	TRBV10-3	TGTGCCATCAGCCCCGACAACGCTAACTATGGCTACACCTTC	CAISPDNANYGYTF
.	TRBJ1-1	.	TRBV5-1	TGCGCCAGCAGCGCGGAATTTGGGGCTGAAGCTTTCTTT	CASSAEFGAEAFF
many	TRBJ2-2	TRBD1	TRBV29-1	TGCAGCGTTGGTATCGGGACAGGGGGGACCGGGGAGCTGTTTTTT	CSVGIGTGGTGELFF
.	TRBJ2-7	TRBD2	TRBV7-6	TGTGCCAGCAGCCAAACTAGCGGGTTACCCTACGAGCAGTACTTC	CASSQTSGLPYEQYF
few	TRBJ2-6	.	TRBV5-6	TGTGCCAGCAGCTCCGCCCACCTAAAAAACTCTGGGGCCAACGTCCTGACTTTC	CASSSAHLKNSGANVLTF
few	TRBJ1-2	.	TRBV6-6	TGTGCCAGCAGTCCACAGGGTTTGAACTATGGCTACACCTTC	CASSPQGLNYGYTF
few	TRBJ1-2	.	TRBV6-2/TRBV6-3	TGTGCCAGCAGTCAAGGGATTAACTATGGCTACACCTTC	CASSQGINYGYTF
many	TRBJ2-1	.	TRBV12-3/TRBV12-4	TGTGCCAGCGTTACCTGGGGACCCTACAATGAGCAGTTCTTC	CASVTWGPYNEQFF
few	TRBJ2-1	.	TRBV5-1	TGCGCCAGCAGCTTGGCTACCGGGACGGGAAGCTCCTACAATGAGCAGTTCTTC	CASSLATGTGSSYNEQFF
many	TRBJ2-3	TRBD1	TRBV4-1	TGCGCCAGCAGCCAGAAGGACAGGGACTCCTCAGATACGCAGTATTTT	CASSQKDRDSSDTQYF
medium-sized	TRBJ2-3	.	TRBV29-1	TGCAGCGTTGAAGGACAGGCCACAGATACGCAGTATTTT	CSVEGQATDTQYF
many	TRBJ2-2	TRBD1	TRBV6-6	TGTGCCAGCACAGACAGGGAACCCTCGAACACCGGGGAGCTGTTTTTT	CASTDREPSNTGELFF
.	TRBJ2-1	TRBD2	TRBV20-1	TGCAGTGCTAGTCTTCGGGGGGGCGACGAGCAGTTCTTC	CSASLRGGDEQFF
many	TRBJ2-1	TRBD2	TRBV7-6	TGTGCCAGCAGCCATCTAAGCGGGGGGCAGTTCTTC	CASSHLSGGQFF
.	TRBJ1-1	.	TRBV6-2/TRBV6-3	TGTGCCAGCAGATCAGACAGCGTCTCTACTGAAGCTTTCTTT	CASRSDSVSTEAFF